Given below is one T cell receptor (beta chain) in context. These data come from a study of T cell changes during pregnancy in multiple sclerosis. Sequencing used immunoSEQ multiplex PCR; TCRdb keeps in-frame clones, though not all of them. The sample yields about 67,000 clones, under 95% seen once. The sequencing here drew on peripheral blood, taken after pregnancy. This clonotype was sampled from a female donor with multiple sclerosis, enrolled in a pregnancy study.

CDR3 in amino acids: CASSLSTATRLYGYTF. CDR3 bases: TGTGCCAGCAGCTTGTCGACGGCCACGAGACTCTATGGCTACACCTTC. The rearrangement joins TRBV7-9 to TRBJ1-2; D uncertain. V was shortened by 3 bases and J by 4 bases, with 18 bases between the two germline ends. CDR3 length: 16 amino acids. CDR1 and CDR2 (germline): SEHNR, FQNEAQ (reference sequence). The entire variable domain, with the rest obtained from reference TRBV7-9 and TRBJ1-2, is as follows: DTGVSQNPRHKITKRGQNVTFRCDPISEHNRLYWYRQTLGQGPEFLTYFQNEAQLEKSRLLSDRFSAERPKGSFSTLEIQRTEQGDSAMYLCASSLSTATRLYGYTFGSGTRLTVV.